A single sample is the source of the 18 T cell receptor beta chains below, sequenced in a study of blood T cell repertoires in COVID-19. Method: immunoSEQ multiplex PCR; TCRdb's copy keeps in-frame clones and lacks some. The table lists around 330,000 clones, roughly 90% of them singletons. Sequenced input: PBMCs or T cells enriched from blood (not recorded which). The source of these receptors is a woman aged 18-29 years who had recovered from COVID-19.

This clone was seen a few times. V is TRBV5-4 and J is TRBJ1-1; no clear D gene. Germline V gene data show CDR1 as SGHNT and CDR2 as YYREEE (reference sequence). The CDR3 has 14 amino acids. V shed 4 bases and J shed 4 bases, with 14 bases lying between them. The CDR3 loop reads CASSKGFRGTEAFF. The DNA of the CDR3 is TGTGCCAGCAGCAAGGGATTTCGGGGCACTGAAGCTTTCTTT.

The rearrangement joins TRBV28 to TRBJ1-1; D is undetermined. The ends were cut back, 1 base at V and 0 bases at J, with 9 bases in the middle. From germline, CDR1 is MDHEN and CDR2 SYDVKM. This CDR3 comprises 15 residues. CDR3 residues: CASSLSVRMNTEAFF. The DNA of the CDR3 is TGTGCCAGCAGTTTATCGGTAAGAATGAACACTGAAGCTTTCTTT.

The rearrangement links TRBV5-1 to TRBJ2-1; 11 nucleotides align to TRBD2. From germline, CDR1 is SGHRS and CDR2 YFSETQ. Germline trimming cut 1 base from V and 4 bases from J; bases unmatched to any gene: 4. The CDR3 consists of 16 residues. The CDR3 loop is CASSLWGTSGYNEQFF. The DNA of the CDR3 is TGCGCCAGCAGCTTGTGGGGGACTAGCGGTTACAATGAGCAGTTCTTC.

This chain links TRBV27 with TRBJ2-5; 8 bases map to TRBD1. This CDR3 spans 15 amino acids. The V gene's germline CDR1 is MNHEY and CDR2 SMNVEV (reference sequence). The junction had 9 bases not matched to a gene; V was cut back by 8 bases and J by 1 base. The CDR3 region is CASGRGDRSQETQYF. The DNA for the CDR3 is TGTGCCAGCGGTAGAGGGGACAGGAGCCAAGAGACCCAGTACTTC.

V and J are TRBV7-2 and TRBJ2-1; 7 positions match TRBD1. The CDR3 loop spans 15 amino acids. Germline trimming cut 5 bases from V and 8 bases from J; bases unmatched to any gene: 12. The germline CDR1 and CDR2 sequences are SGHTA and FQGNSA. The CDR3: CASSIPTRGLYEQFF. The CDR3 region has the DNA TGTGCCAGCAGCATACCGACGAGGGGGCTCTATGAGCAGTTCTTC.

This chain connects TRBV5-6 to TRBJ2-4; 7 nucleotides agree with TRBD1. From germline, CDR1 is SGHDT and CDR2 YYEEEE. V lost 2 bases to trimming and J lost 0 bases; unmatched junction nucleotides: 8. The CDR3 loop spans 17 amino acids. CDR3: CASSFGPQGVAKNIQYF. The CDR3 coding sequence is TGTGCCAGCAGCTTTGGGCCGCAGGGGGTAGCCAAAAACATTCAGTACTTC.

The gene calls are TRBV27 and TRBJ1-1; no firm D call. V was shortened by 6 bases and J by 4 bases, with 9 bases between the two germline ends. Per germline, CDR1 MNHEY and CDR2 SMNVEV (reference sequence). This CDR3 has 12 amino acids. The CDR3: CASSREGTEAFF. Here the CDR3 DNA reads TGTGCCAGCAGCCGGGAGGGCACTGAAGCTTTCTTT.

V is TRBV27 and J is TRBJ2-7, with 9 nucleotides matching TRBD1. This CDR3 spans 16 amino acids. V trimming: 5 bases; J trimming: 3 bases; junction bases outside the gene matches: 11. Germline V gives CDR1 MNHEY, CDR2 SMNVEV (reference sequence). The CDR3 loop is CASSLTGTGHLYEQYF. CDR3 DNA: TGTGCCAGCAGTCTAACCGGGACAGGGCATCTCTACGAGCAGTACTTC.

This rearrangement joins TRBV4-3 to TRBJ1-1; 8 bases fit TRBD1. J gave up 6 bases and V 3 bases, and 6 bases lay outside the gene matches. CDR1 and CDR2 from the germline V gene are LGHNA and YSLEER. The CDR3 has 14 amino acids. CDR3 DNA sequence: TGCGCCAGCAGCCAGATAGGGACAGGATCTGAAGCTTTCTTT. Amino acids: CASSQIGTGSEAFF.

V gene TRBV5-1 combines with J gene TRBJ1-4; maybe TRBD1 (5 bases). Germline V gene sequence: CDR1 SGHRS, CDR2 YFSETQ. Deletions cut 0 bases from V and 11 bases from J, with 17 bases between. This CDR3 contains 15 residues. CDR3: CASSLGQQADQKLFF. CDR3 nucleotide sequence: TGCGCCAGCAGCTTGGGACAGCAAGCAGATCAGAAACTGTTTTTT.

The chain employs TRBV14 and TRBJ1-1; TRBD1 might be the D (5 bases). Germline V gene data show CDR1 as SGHDN and CDR2 as FVKESK. This CDR3 has 12 amino acids. Trimming took 10 bases from V and 3 from J, leaving 12 bases between them. The CDR3 nucleotides are TGTGCCACCTCCCGGGGGGACACTGAAGCTTTCTTT. Translated, it gives CATSRGDTEAFF. The whole variable domain, remainder taken from reference TRBV14 and TRBJ1-1, is EAGVTQFPSHSVIEKGQTVTLRCDPISGHDNLYWYRRVMGKEIKFLLHFVKESKQDESGMPNNRFLAERTGGTYSTLKVQPAELEDSGVYFCATSRGDTEAFFGQGTRLTVV.

V is TRBV4-2 and J is TRBJ2-3, with 7 nucleotides matching TRBD2. CDR3 length: 18 residues. From germline, CDR1 is LGHNA and CDR2 YNFKEQ. With V trimmed by 4 bases and J by 2 bases, 15 bases remained unmatched. The CDR3 is CASSRGGNLADLTDTQYF. CDR3 in DNA: TGTGCCAGCAGCCGGGGCGGGAACCTAGCGGACCTCACAGATACGCAGTATTTT.

A single count supports this clone. The V and J genes are TRBV6-5 and TRBJ1-4; D is undetermined. Trimming took off 8 bases at V and 5 bases at J, with 15 bases between the two ends. Per the germline V gene, CDR1 is MNHEY and CDR2 is SVGAGI. This CDR3 region has 14 residues. The CDR3 is CASRLSPLNEKLFF. As DNA, the CDR3 is TGTGCCAGCCGTTTGAGTCCCTTAAATGAAAAACTGTTTTTT.

A remark on this clone: The sample carries other DNA sequences with the same CDR3. The chain carries TRBV6-5 and TRBJ2-7, with 11 bases lining up with TRBD1. From germline, CDR1 is MNHEY and CDR2 SVGAGI. The CDR3 is 15 residues long. J gave up 2 bases and V 3 bases, and 3 bases lay outside the gene matches. The CDR3, as DNA: TGTGCCAGCAGTTATTTGGGACAGGGGGCCTACGAGCAGTACTTC. This encodes CASSYLGQGAYEQYF.

The J gene is TRBJ2-7, the V gene TRBV7-8, with a possible D match to TRBD2 (6 bases). Germline CDR1 SGHVS, CDR2 FQNEAQ. The V end lost 4 bases, the J end lost 2 bases, and 9 bases lay between the germline ends. The CDR3 covers 13 residues. As DNA, the CDR3 is TGTGCCAGCAGCTCCGGGGGACCCTACGAGCAGTACTTC. It specifies CASSSGGPYEQYF.

The chain is built from TRBV6-9 and TRBJ1-6, with TRBD1 as a possible D gene (5 bases). Germline V gene lookup returns CDR1 MNHGY and CDR2 SVAAGI. The CDR3 runs to 14 residues. V lost 6 bases and J 8 bases, leaving 14 bases between the germline ends. CDR3 bases: TGTGCCAGCAGCGACACGGGGGGATATTCACCCCTCCACTTT. Its translation is CASSDTGGYSPLHF.

The V and J genes are TRBV3-1 (or the pseudogene TRBV3-2) and TRBJ2-1; D uncertain. The CDR3 is made up of 16 amino acids. The germline V gene encodes CDR1 LGHDT and CDR2 YNNKEL (reference sequence). Deletions cut 1 base from V and 0 bases from J, with 10 bases between. This CDR3 reads CASSQGQTFSYNEQFF. As DNA, the CDR3 is TGTGCCAGCAGCCAAGGACAAACGTTCTCCTACAATGAGCAGTTCTTC.

A word on this clone: At the DNA level, this CDR3 is encoded by other sequences in the same sample as well. The J gene is TRBJ1-1, the V gene TRBV5-6, with D maybe TRBD1 (5 bases). V was pared by 2 bases and J by 3 bases, with 11 bases between. Germline assignment: CDR1 SGHDT and CDR2 YYEEEE. The CDR3 is made up of 14 amino acids. CDR3 amino acids: CASSLAGRDTEAFF. The CDR3 DNA follows: TGTGCCAGCAGCTTAGCGGGCAGGGACACTGAAGCTTTCTTT.